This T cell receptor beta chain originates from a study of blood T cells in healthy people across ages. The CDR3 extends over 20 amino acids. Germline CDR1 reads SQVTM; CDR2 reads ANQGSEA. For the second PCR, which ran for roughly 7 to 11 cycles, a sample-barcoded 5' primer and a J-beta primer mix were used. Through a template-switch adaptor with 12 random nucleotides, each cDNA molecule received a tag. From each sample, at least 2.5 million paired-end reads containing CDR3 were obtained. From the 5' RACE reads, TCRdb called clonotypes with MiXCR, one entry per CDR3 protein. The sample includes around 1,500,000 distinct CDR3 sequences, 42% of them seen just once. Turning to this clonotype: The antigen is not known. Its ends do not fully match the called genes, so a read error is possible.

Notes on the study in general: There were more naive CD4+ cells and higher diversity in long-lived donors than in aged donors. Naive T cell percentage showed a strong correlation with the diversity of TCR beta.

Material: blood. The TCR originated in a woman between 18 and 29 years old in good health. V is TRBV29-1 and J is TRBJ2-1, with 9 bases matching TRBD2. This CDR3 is CSVDRGRPGRAGGSYNEQFF. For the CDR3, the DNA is TGCAGCGTTGACCGAGGCCGGCCGGGACGAGCGGGAGGATCCTACAATGAGCAATTCTTC.